The present TCR beta chain was sequenced within a study of blood T cell repertoires in COVID-19. The CDR3 has 14 residues. V shed 6 bases and J 3 bases; nucleotides not matched to a gene: 8. The germline CDR1 and CDR2 sequences are SGHRS and YFSETQ. TCRdb keeps only in-frame clones here, not all; method: immunoSEQ multiplex PCR. This table holds 30,000 to 40,000 clones, roughly 80% found once. This receptor was taken from a man older than 75 with acute or convalescent COVID-19. The chain carries TRBV5-1 and TRBJ2-7; 8 positions match TRBD2. Sequences were obtained from peripheral blood. CDR3 DNA: TGCGCCAGCACCCTCTCGGGGGGGATCTACGAGCAGTACTTC. Encoded protein: CASTLSGGIYEQYF.